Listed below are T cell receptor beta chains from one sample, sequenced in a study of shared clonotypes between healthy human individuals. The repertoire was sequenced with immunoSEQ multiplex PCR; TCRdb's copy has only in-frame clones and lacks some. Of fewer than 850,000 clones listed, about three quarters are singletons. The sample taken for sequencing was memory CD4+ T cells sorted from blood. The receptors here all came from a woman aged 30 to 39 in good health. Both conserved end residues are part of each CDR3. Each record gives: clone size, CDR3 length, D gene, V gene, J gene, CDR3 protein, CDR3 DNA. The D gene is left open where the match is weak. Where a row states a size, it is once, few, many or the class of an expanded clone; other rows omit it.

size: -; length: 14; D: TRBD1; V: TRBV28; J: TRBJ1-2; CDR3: CATHGTGSRYGYTF; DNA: TGTGCCACCCACGGGACAGGGTCTAGGTATGGCTACACCTTC
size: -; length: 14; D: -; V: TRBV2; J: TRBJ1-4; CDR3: CASSYWTENEKLFF; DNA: TGTGCCAGCAGTTACTGGACAGAGAATGAAAAACTGTTTTTT
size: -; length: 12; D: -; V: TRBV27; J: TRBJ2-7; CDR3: CASTGGGNEQYF; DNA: TGTGCCAGCACAGGTGGTGGGAACGAGCAGTACTTC
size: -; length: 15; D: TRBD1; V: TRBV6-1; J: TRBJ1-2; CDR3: CASSETQGVGYGYTF; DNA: TGTGCCAGCAGTGAAACGCAGGGGGTGGGCTATGGCTACACCTTC
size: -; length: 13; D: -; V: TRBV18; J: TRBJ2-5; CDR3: CASSPAPRETQYF; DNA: TGTGCCAGCTCACCGGCCCCGCGAGAGACCCAGTACTTC
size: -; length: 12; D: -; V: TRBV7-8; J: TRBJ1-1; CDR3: CASSLGRAEAFF; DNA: TGTGCCAGCAGCTTGGGAAGGGCTGAAGCTTTCTTT
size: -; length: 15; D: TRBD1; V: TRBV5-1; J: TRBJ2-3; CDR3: CASSYYPDRGDTQYF; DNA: TGCGCCAGCAGCTACTATCCGGACAGGGGAGATACGCAGTATTTT
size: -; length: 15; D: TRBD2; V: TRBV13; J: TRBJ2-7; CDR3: CASSLALAGAGEQYF; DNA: TGTGCCAGCAGCTTAGCTCTAGCGGGAGCGGGGGAGCAGTACTTC
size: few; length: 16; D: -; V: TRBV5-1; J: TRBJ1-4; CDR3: CASSPDAQGTNEKLFF; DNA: TGCGCCAGCAGCCCAGACGCTCAGGGGACTAATGAAAAACTGTTTTTT
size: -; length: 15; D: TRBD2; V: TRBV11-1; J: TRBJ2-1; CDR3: CASSQSSGAYNEQFF; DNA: TGTGCCAGCAGCCAATCTAGCGGGGCCTACAATGAGCAGTTCTTC
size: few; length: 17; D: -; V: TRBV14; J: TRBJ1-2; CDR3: CASSQDHHSAADYGYTF; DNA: TGTGCCAGCAGCCAAGATCATCATTCCGCCGCTGACTATGGCTACACCTTC
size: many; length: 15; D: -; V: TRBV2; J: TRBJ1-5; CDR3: CASRLGRDFYQPQHF; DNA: TGTGCCAGCAGGCTAGGCCGAGACTTTTATCAGCCCCAGCATTTT
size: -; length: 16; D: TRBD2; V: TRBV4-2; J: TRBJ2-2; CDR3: CASSQLAGDGSGELFF; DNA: TGTGCCAGCAGCCAACTAGCGGGAGACGGGAGCGGGGAGCTGTTTTTT
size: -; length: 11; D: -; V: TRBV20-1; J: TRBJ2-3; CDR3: CSSPTTDTQYF; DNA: TGCAGTAGTCCTACCACAGATACGCAGTATTTT
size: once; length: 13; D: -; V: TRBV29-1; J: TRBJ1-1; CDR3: CSAYRPESTEAFF; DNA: TGCAGCGCCTACAGGCCGGAGAGCACTGAAGCTTTCTTT
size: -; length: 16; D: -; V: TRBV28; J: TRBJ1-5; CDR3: CASSPPPGHSNQPQHF; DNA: TGTGCCAGCAGTCCCCCCCCCGGGCATAGCAATCAGCCCCAGCATTTT
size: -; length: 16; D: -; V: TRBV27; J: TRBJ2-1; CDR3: CASSLQGPLSQDEQFF; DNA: TGTGCCAGCAGTCTACAGGGCCCGCTATCCCAGGATGAGCAGTTCTTC
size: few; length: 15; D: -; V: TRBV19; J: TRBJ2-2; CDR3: CASSIFGANTGELFF; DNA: TGTGCCAGTAGTATCTTCGGGGCGAACACCGGGGAGCTGTTTTTT
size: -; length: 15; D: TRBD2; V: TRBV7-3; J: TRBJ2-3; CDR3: CASSRGGSGGDTQYF; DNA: TGTGCCAGCTCTCGCGGCGGGAGCGGCGGAGATACGCAGTATTTT
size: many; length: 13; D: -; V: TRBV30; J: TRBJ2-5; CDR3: CAWSLSSQETQYF; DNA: TGTGCCTGGAGTTTGTCCAGCCAAGAGACCCAGTACTTC
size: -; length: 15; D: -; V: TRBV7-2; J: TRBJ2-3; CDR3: CASSPRGSGTDTQYF; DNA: TGTGCCAGCAGCCCCAGGGGAAGCGGCACAGATACGCAGTATTTT
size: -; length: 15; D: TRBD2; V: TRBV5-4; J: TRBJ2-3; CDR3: CASSLWLAGLDTQYF; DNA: TGTGCCAGCAGCTTGTGGCTAGCGGGACTCGATACGCAGTATTTT
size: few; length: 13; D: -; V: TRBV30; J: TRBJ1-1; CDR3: CAWSVHQNTEAFF; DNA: TGTGCCTGGAGTGTACATCAGAACACTGAAGCTTTCTTT
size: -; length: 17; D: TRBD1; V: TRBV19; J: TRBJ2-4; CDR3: CASSFRTGGDAKNIQYF; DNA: TGTGCCAGTAGTTTCAGGACAGGGGGCGATGCCAAAAACATTCAGTACTTC
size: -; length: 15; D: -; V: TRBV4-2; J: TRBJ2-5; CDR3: CASSQDRDHVETQYF; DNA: TGTGCCAGCAGCCAAGACCGGGACCACGTCGAGACCCAGTACTTC
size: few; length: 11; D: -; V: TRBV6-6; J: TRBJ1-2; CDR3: CASSYANGYTF; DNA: TGTGCCAGCAGTTATGCAAATGGCTACACCTTC
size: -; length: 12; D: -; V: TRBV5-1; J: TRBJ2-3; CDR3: CASSASQDTQYF; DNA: TGCGCCAGCAGCGCCTCGCAAGATACGCAGTATTTT
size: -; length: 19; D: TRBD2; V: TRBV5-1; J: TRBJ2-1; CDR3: CASSFVVAGGRREYNEQFF; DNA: TGCGCCAGCAGCTTCGTTGTAGCGGGAGGCCGGCGGGAGTACAATGAGCAGTTCTTC
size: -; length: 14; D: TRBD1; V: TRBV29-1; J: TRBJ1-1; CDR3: CSVDPDRVGTEAFF; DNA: TGCAGCGTTGATCCTGACAGGGTGGGCACTGAAGCTTTCTTT
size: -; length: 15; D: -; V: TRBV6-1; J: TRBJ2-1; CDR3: CASSEAGGTYNEQFF; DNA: TGTGCCAGCAGTGAAGCGGGGGGAACTTACAATGAGCAGTTCTTC
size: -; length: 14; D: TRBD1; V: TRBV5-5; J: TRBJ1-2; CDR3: CASRQPGTVYGYTF; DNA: TGTGCCAGCAGGCAGCCCGGGACAGTCTATGGCTACACCTTC
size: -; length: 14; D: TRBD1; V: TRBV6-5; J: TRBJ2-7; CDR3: CASSAGTGTWEQYF; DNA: TGTGCCAGCAGTGCCGGGACAGGGACGTGGGAGCAGTACTTC
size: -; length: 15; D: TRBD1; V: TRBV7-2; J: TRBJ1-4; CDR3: CASRTGGPTNEKLFF; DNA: TGTGCCAGCAGGACAGGGGGTCCAACTAATGAAAAACTGTTTTTT
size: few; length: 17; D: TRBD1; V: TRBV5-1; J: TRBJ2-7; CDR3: CASSLEGQTLPSYEQYF; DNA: TGCGCCAGCAGCTTGGAGGGACAGACCTTACCCTCCTACGAGCAGTACTTC
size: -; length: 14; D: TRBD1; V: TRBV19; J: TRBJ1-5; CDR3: CASNPGTGNQPQHF; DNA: TGTGCCAGTAATCCAGGGACAGGCAATCAGCCCCAGCATTTT
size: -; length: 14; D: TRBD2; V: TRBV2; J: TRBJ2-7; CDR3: CASSDLAGTVEQYF; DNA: TGTGCCAGCAGTGATCTAGCGGGGACTGTCGAGCAGTACTTC
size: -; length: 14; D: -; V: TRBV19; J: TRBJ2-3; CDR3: CASSPGRTTDTQYF; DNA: TGTGCCAGTAGTCCCGGTAGGACCACAGATACGCAGTATTTT
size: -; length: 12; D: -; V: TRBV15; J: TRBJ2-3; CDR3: CATSGIPDTQYF; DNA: TGTGCCACCAGCGGGATCCCGGATACGCAGTATTTT
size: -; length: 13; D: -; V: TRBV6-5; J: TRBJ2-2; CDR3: CAVGTPHTGELFF; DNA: TGTGCCGTAGGGACACCTCACACCGGGGAGCTGTTTTTT
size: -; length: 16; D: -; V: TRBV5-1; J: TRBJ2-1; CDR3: CASSLEGGNSYNEQFF; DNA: TGCGCCAGCAGCTTGGAGGGCGGGAACTCCTACAATGAGCAGTTCTTC
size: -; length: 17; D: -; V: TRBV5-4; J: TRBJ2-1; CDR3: CASSLGSPRVLYNEQFF; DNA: TGTGCCAGCAGCTTGGGCAGCCCTCGGGTCCTGTACAATGAGCAGTTCTTC
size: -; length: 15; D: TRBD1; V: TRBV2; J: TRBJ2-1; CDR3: CASILRGTENNEQFF; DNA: TGTGCCAGCATTCTAAGGGGGACAGAAAACAATGAGCAGTTCTTC